What follows describes a single T cell receptor beta chain. Its antigen is unknown. The CDR3 totals 13 residues. V gave up 2 bases and J gave up 11 bases, with 15 bases separating them. The sample is drawn from a study of Graves' ophthalmopathy and Graves' hyperthyroidism. Orbital computed tomography and thyroid ultrasound, along with TRAb, serum thyroxine and clinical symptoms, underpinned diagnosis. Amplification targeted the TCR beta CDR3 regions, with RNA transcripts as the source material. In the first round, RT-PCR was carried out with HTBI primers, and a multiplex PCR formed the second round. TCRdb reprocessed the multiplex PCR reads with MiXCR, giving one entry per CDR3 protein. The sample records some 250,000 distinct CDR3 sequences, around 42% being singletons. General observations from the study: Ophthalmopathy progression prediction by the model yielded a sensitivity of about 70% and a specificity of around 72%.

The chain links TRBV12-3 or TRBV12-4 to TRBJ1-1, with D uncertain. The sequenced sample consisted of peripheral blood. The TCR was taken from an adult man with Graves' ophthalmopathy. The CDR3 reads CASSLIADKYAFF. The CDR3 DNA sequence: TGTGCCAGCAGTTTAATCGCAGACAAATACGCTTTCTTT.